Following are 15 T cell receptor beta chains from one sample sequenced in a study of blood T cells in healthy people across ages. Primers used in a second PCR of about 6 to 11 cycles were a sample-barcoded 5' primer and a J-beta primer mix. Using its own MiXCR run on the 5' RACE reads, TCRdb lists one record per CDR3 protein. The table includes about 780,000 distinct CDR3 sequences, about half detected once. Input material: blood. The receptors here all came from a man at least 80 years old in good health.

The genes are TRBV4-1 and TRBJ1-4; 7 bases map to TRBD1. The ends lost 1 base at V and 7 bases at J; junction bases unmatched: 12. Germline loops: CDR1 MGHRA, CDR2 YSYEKL. CDR3 length equals 17 residues. DNA for the CDR3: TGCGCCAGCAGCCAAGCCCCCCCGCAGGGGGGCGCTGAAAAACTGTTTTTT. Its translation: CASSQAPPQGGAEKLFF.

This clonotype showed up just a few times. The rearrangement links TRBV12-3 or TRBV12-4 to TRBJ1-5, with D possibly TRBD1 on 5 matching bases. V lost 2 bases, J lost 0 bases, and 11 bases lay in between. This CDR3 contains 16 residues. CDR3 amino acids: CASSLTGGNSNQPQHF. Here the CDR3 DNA reads TGTGCCAGCAGTTTAACCGGGGGGAATAGCAATCAGCCCCAGCATTTT.

This clonotype turned up a few times. The chain has TRBV20-1 and TRBJ2-3; no clear D gene. The CDR3 is made up of 11 amino acids. Per the germline V gene, CDR1 is DFQATT and CDR2 is SNEGSKA (reference sequence). Trimming removed 3 bases from V and 5 bases from J, with 6 bases in between. The CDR3 is CSARNGDTQYF. CDR3 nucleotide sequence: TGCAGTGCTAGGAATGGAGATACGCAGTATTTT.

V usage is TRBV29-1 and J usage is TRBJ2-2, with 7 bases matching TRBD2. The CDR3 has 14 amino acids. Germline CDR1 is SQVTM and CDR2 is ANQGSEA. Trimming at V came to 5 bases and at J to 0 bases, leaving 3 bases not matched to a gene. CDR3 sequence (DNA): TGCAGCGTTAGCGGGGATGCGAACACCGGGGAGCTGTTTTTT. Its translation: CSVSGDANTGELFF.

This clonotype was recorded a few times. V and J are TRBV3-1 and TRBJ1-2; 7 bases agree with TRBD1. The trim removed 4 bases at V and 8 bases at J, leaving 7 bases unmatched. Germline CDR1 is LGHDT and CDR2 is YNNKEL (reference sequence). The CDR3 has 13 amino acids. CDR3 DNA: TGTGCCAGCAGCCCTCGGGACAGTCAGGGCTACACCTTC. Amino acid sequence: CASSPRDSQGYTF.

A remark on this clonotype: At one boundary the junction diverges from the germline segment, which might be a read error. The chain is built from TRBV7-2 and TRBJ1-5; D remains ambiguous. Germline CDR1 reads SGHTA; CDR2 reads FQGNSA. The CDR3 length is 14 residues. CDR3 nucleotides: TGTGCCAGCAGTTTAGGGCAGATCAATCAGCCCCAGCATTTT. Translation: CASSLGQINQPQHF.

The genes are TRBV7-2 and TRBJ2-7; 10 nucleotides align to TRBD2. Germline V gives CDR1 SGHTA, CDR2 FQGNSA. This CDR3 is 15 amino acids long. V dropped 5 bases and J dropped 2; count of bases not matched to a gene: 6. CDR3 sequence: CASSPASGSPYEQYF. DNA of the CDR3: TGTGCCAGCAGCCCAGCTAGCGGGAGCCCCTACGAGCAGTACTTC.

This chain joins TRBV29-1 and TRBJ1-1; a weak D match, TRBD1 (5 bases). With 6 bases removed from V and 4 bases from J, the gap between germline ends came to 15 bases. CDR1 is SQVTM and CDR2 is ANQGSEA in the germline V gene. The CDR3 contains 13 residues. The CDR3 loop is CSVTRGRFTEAFF. CDR3 bases: TGCAGCGTCACGAGGGGTAGGTTCACTGAAGCTTTCTTT.

This clonotype was seen a handful of times. The V and J genes are TRBV7-8 and TRBJ2-3, with 10 bases identical to TRBD2. This CDR3 region has 18 residues. Germline V gene data show CDR1 as SGHVS and CDR2 as FQNEAQ. J was trimmed by 6 bases and V by 4 bases; bases with no gene match: 16. Here the CDR3 reads CASSSKGVAGGRADTQYF. CDR3 coding DNA: TGTGCCAGCAGCTCCAAAGGAGTAGCGGGAGGACGTGCGGATACGCAGTATTTT.

The V gene is TRBV10-3, the J gene TRBJ1-2; tentatively, D is TRBD1 (6 bases). V was clipped by 7 bases and J by 9 bases, with 21 bases between them. Germline CDR1 ENHRY, CDR2 SYGVKD. The CDR3 is 14 amino acids. As DNA, the CDR3 is TGTGCCATCACCGAGGGGGGTGATAGGGGTCGCTACACCTTC. It yields the protein CAITEGGDRGRYTF.

About this clonotype itself: A much larger clone sits a single nucleotide away, making a read error possible. This sequence joins TRBV12-3 or TRBV12-4 and TRBJ2-1; 10 bases match TRBD1. This CDR3 spans 15 amino acids. CDR3 DNA sequence: TGTGCCAGCAGTTCCGGACAGGGGGGCTACAATGAGCAGGTCTTC. The encoded protein is CASSSGQGGYNEQVF.

This clonotype was observed many times. The rearrangement links TRBV29-1 to TRBJ2-7, with 7 bases matching TRBD1. V lost 7 bases and J lost 4; bases outside the gene matches: 13. This CDR3 is 14 amino acids long. Per germline, CDR1 SQVTM and CDR2 ANQGSEA. The DNA of the CDR3 is TGCAGCGCTCCAAGGGACAGATCAAAATACGAGCAGTACTTC. It is translated as CSAPRDRSKYEQYF.

This clonotype was counted only a few times. The rearrangement uses TRBV28 and TRBJ2-3, with TRBD1 matching 7 bases. V lost 7 bases, J lost 4 bases, and 8 bases stayed unmatched. CDR1 and CDR2 (germline): MDHEN, SYDVKM. The CDR3 is made up of 14 amino acids. The CDR3 DNA reads as TGTGCCAGCACCCAGACAGGGTACCCAGATACGCAGTATTTT. It specifies CASTQTGYPDTQYF. The complete variable domain, with remaining parts taken from reference TRBV28 and TRBJ2-3, reads DVKVTQSSRYLVKRTGEKVFLECVQDMDHENMFWYRQDPGLGLRLIYFSYDVKMKEKGDIPEGYSVSREKKERFSLILESASTNQTSMYLCASTQTGYPDTQYFGPGTRLTVL.

Of note for this clonotype: At one end, the junction sequence differs from germline, possibly due to a read error. The chain links TRBV7-9 to TRBJ2-7; 7 bases map to TRBD2. The CDR3 has 14 amino acids. CDR1 SEHNR and CDR2 FQNEAQ come from the germline V gene (reference sequence). In DNA form, the CDR3 reads TGTGCCAGCGGCTTAGTCGGGGGGACCTACGAGCAGTACTTC. Translation gives CASGLVGGTYEQYF. Complete variable domain (other parts from reference TRBV7-9 and TRBJ2-7): DTGVSQNPRHKITKRGQNVTFRCDPISEHNRLYWYRQTLGQGPEFLTYFQNEAQLEKSRLLSDRFSAERPKGSFSTLEIQRTEQGDSAMYLCASGLVGGTYEQYFGPGTRLTVT.

This clonotype was counted between two and nine times. The chain joins TRBV20-1 to TRBJ2-5, with a possible D match to TRBD1 (5 bases). CDR1 is DFQATT and CDR2 is SNEGSKA in the germline V gene (reference sequence). CDR3 length equals 13 residues. Trimming left V 6 bases short and J 11 bases short, with 22 bases between. CDR3 loop: CSATFRAHNEQYF. As DNA, the CDR3 is TGCAGTGCCACTTTCAGGGCACACAATGAGCAGTACTTC.